The 6 T cell receptor beta chains in this list originate from one sample, sequenced in a study of shared clonotypes between healthy human individuals. Generated by immunoSEQ multiplex PCR, the TCRdb table keeps only in-frame clones and is missing some. Found here are over a million clones, around 75% of them singletons; the top ten hold approximately 1.5%. Sequenced sample: memory CD4+ T cells sorted from blood. Indicated subset: CD45RA-negative fraction. These TCRs come from a man between 18 and 35 years old in good health.

This chain links TRBV6-6 with TRBJ1-2; D possibly corresponds to TRBD1 (5 bases). Germline V gives CDR1 MNHNY, CDR2 SVGAGI (reference sequence). The germline V and J ends were trimmed by 5 bases and 7 bases, with 20 bases remaining between them. CDR3 size: 15 residues. This chain's CDR3 is CASSPGPPGLGGYTF. In DNA, the CDR3 is TGTGCCAGCAGTCCAGGCCCCCCAGGGTTGGGTGGCTACACCTTC.

In its sample, this clone was seen a few times. V is TRBV6-1 and J is TRBJ1-6; D is unclear. CDR1 is MNHNS, CDR2 SASEGT, per germline. The CDR3 runs 13 residues. The V gene lost 7 bases and the J gene lost 5 bases, with 9 bases spanning the gap. CDR3 residues: CASMFPHNSPLHF. The CDR3 DNA is TGTGCCAGCATGTTCCCCCATAATTCACCCCTCCACTTT.

This chain connects TRBV2 to TRBJ1-2, with 7 bases fitting TRBD1. Germline V gene sequence: CDR1 SNHLY, CDR2 FYNNEI. The CDR3 loop spans 14 amino acids. Unmatched junction bases numbered 7, after V lost 5 bases and J lost 4 bases. CDR3 sequence reads: CASSLQGEGYGYTF. CDR3 bases: TGTGCCAGCAGTTTGCAGGGGGAAGGCTATGGCTACACCTTC.

Remarks on this clone: Given a much more abundant clone one base away, this may be a read error. The same CDR3 can be traced to other DNA sequences in this sample. This chain links TRBV4-3 with TRBJ2-3; D remains ambiguous. CDR3 length equals 15 residues. The germline gives CDR1 LGHNA, CDR2 YSLEER. The CDR3 DNA reads TGCGCCAGCAGTCAAGGGAACCCTGGGGCAGATACGCAGTATTTT. This translates into CASSQGNPGADTQYF.

The gene calls are TRBV2 and TRBJ1-5; D gene ambiguous. The CDR3 covers 15 residues. V shed 6 bases and J shed 0 bases, with 12 bases lying between them. Germline V lookup: CDR1 SNHLY, CDR2 FYNNEI. The CDR3 region is CASSQDAGSNQPQHF. The DNA for the CDR3 is TGTGCCAGCAGCCAGGACGCGGGTAGCAATCAGCCCCAGCATTTT.

In its sample, this clone was seen once. Its ends do not fully match the called genes, so a read error is possible. V and J are TRBV5-1 and TRBJ2-1; 8 bases are a match to TRBD2. This CDR3 is 15 amino acids long. The V gene's germline CDR1 is SGHRS and CDR2 YFSETQ. CDR3: CACSVEGLAYNEQFF. The CDR3 nucleotides read TGCGCCTGCAGCGTGGAGGGACTAGCCTACAATGAGCAGTTCTTC. Filled out from reference TRBV5-1 and TRBJ2-1, the complete variable domain reads KAGVTQTPRYLIKTRGQQVTLSCSPISGHRSVSWYQQTPGQGLQFLFEYFSETQRNKGNFPGRFSGRQFSNSRSEMNVSTLELGDSALYLCACSVEGLAYNEQFFGPGTRLTVL.